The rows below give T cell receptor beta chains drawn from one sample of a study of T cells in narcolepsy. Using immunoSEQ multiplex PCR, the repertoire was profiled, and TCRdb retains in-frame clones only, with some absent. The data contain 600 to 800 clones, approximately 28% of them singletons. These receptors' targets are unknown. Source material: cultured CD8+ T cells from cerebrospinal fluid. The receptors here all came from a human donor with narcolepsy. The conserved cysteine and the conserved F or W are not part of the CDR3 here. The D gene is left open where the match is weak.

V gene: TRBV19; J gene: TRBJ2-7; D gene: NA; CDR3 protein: ASSPDNSYEQY
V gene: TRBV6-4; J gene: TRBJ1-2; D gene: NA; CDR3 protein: AISPGREGRDGYT
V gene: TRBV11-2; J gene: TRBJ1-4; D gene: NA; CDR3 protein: ASSFSAGPLF
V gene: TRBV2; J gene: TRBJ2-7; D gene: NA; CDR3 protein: ATTGGVTYEQY
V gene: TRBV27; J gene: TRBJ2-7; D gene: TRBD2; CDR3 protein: ASSGTSGGQGYEQY
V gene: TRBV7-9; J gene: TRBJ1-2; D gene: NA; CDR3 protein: ASSLGGSYGYT
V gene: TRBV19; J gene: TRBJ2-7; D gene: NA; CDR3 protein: ASSSGGEVYEQY
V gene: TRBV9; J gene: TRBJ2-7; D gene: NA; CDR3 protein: ASSKDSSYEQY
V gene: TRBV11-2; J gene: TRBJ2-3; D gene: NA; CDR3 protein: ASSPRIGRTDTQY
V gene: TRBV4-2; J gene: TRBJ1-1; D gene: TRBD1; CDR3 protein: ASSPPGQVGTF
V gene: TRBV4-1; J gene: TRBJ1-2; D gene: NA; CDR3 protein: ASSPQTGARYGYT
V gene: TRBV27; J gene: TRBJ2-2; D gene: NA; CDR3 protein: ASSLTGIPGELF
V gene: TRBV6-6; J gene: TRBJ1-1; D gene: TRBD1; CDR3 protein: ASRTTGGLTEAF
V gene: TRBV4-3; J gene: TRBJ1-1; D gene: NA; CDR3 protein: ASSSQGPSDTEAF
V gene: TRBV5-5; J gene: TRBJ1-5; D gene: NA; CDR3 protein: ASSLALDWAQH
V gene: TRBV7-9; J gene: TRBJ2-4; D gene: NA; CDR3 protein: ASSSANIQY
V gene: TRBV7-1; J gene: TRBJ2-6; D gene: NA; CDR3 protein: ASSVLRGQSRANVLT